This entry concerns a single T cell receptor beta chain. This CDR3 is 12 amino acids long. Deletions cut 0 bases from V and 6 bases from J, with 3 bases between. CDR1 SEHNR and CDR2 FQNEAQ come from the germline V gene (reference sequence). Authors' data handling: Reference gene primer amplification in the assay estimated nucleated cell counts. Only in-frame clones appear in the TCRdb table, and some are missing; sequencing was by immunoSEQ multiplex PCR. Clone size and V and J calls were adopted from that table, with D and trimming inferred from the DNA. Of 170,000 or so clones listed, around nine tenths are singletons. The data belong to a study of blood T cell repertoires in COVID-19. Study context: Sites across the United States, Italy and Spain contributed samples from acute and convalescent COVID-19. In each case, the material was cDNA or gDNA derived from T cells, B-cell-depleted T cells, or PBMCs.

The V call is TRBV7-9, the J call TRBJ2-1; D uncertain. The sequencing input was peripheral blood. This clonotype originated in a man aged 50-59 years with acute or convalescent COVID-19. The CDR3 loop reads CASSLAINEQFF. As DNA, the CDR3 is TGTGCCAGCAGCTTAGCCATCAATGAGCAGTTCTTC.